What follows are 29 T cell receptor beta chains derived from one specimen sequenced in a study of T-cell memory formation after mild COVID-19. TCRdb reanalysed the 5' RACE reads using MiXCR and keeps one entry per CDR3 protein. The sample lists about 430,000 distinct CDR3 sequences; 20% to 25% were seen once. Source material: PBMCs or a T cell subset sorted from them (not recorded which). These receptors all come from an adult woman who had mild COVID-19 (a few samples of this study predate the infection). Cell type and time point are not known.

This clonotype showed up many times. The rearrangement links TRBV5-1 to TRBJ1-1; possibly TRBD1 for D (6 bases). Trimming stripped 0 bases from V and 1 base from J, with 10 bases between. CDR1 SGHRS and CDR2 YFSETQ come from the germline V gene. The CDR3 totals 15 residues. The DNA of the CDR3 is TGCGCCAGCAGCTTGGCAGGACAGACGAACACTGAAGCTTTCTTT. It encodes CASSLAGQTNTEAFF.

This sequence joins TRBV5-6 and TRBJ2-3; 8 nucleotides agree with TRBD1. Trimming cost V 1 base and J 4 bases; bases outside gene matches: 20. CDR3 length equals 20 residues. CDR1 is SGHDT and CDR2 is YYEEEE in the germline V gene. The CDR3 sequence: CASSLFSGTGLPYPSDTQYF. The CDR3 nucleotides are TGTGCCAGCAGCTTGTTCTCCGGGACAGGTCTCCCTTACCCCTCAGATACGCAGTATTTT.

The chain joins TRBV11-1 to TRBJ1-1, with 7 bases that match TRBD1. Germline lookup yields CDR1 SGHAT and CDR2 FQDESV (reference sequence). Trimming took 5 bases from V and 7 from J; bases not matched to a gene: 13. The CDR3 is 15 amino acids. The CDR3 sequence: CASSRFPQGTGEAFF. The CDR3, as DNA: TGTGCCAGCAGCCGATTCCCACAGGGGACGGGTGAAGCTTTCTTT.

The chain recombines TRBV4-3 with TRBJ2-3; D remains unclear. Germline CDR1 LGHNA, CDR2 YSLEER. The length of the CDR3 is 14 residues. Trimming left V 0 bases short and J 0 bases short, with 4 bases between. This chain's CDR3 is CASSQEYSTDTQYF. CDR3 nucleotide sequence: TGCGCCAGCAGCCAAGAATACAGCACAGATACGCAGTATTTT.

This clonotype showed up just a few times. V and J are TRBV29-1 and TRBJ2-5, with D unclear. CDR3 length: 12 residues. The germline V and J ends were trimmed by 5 bases and 5 bases, with 12 bases remaining between them. Germline CDR1 reads SQVTM; CDR2 reads ANQGSEA. The CDR3 DNA is TGCAGCGTTTATCTTATTACGGAGACCCAGTACTTC. Translated: CSVYLITETQYF.

This clonotype was picked up a small number of times. This chain joins TRBV9 and TRBJ2-3, with TRBD2 matching 7 bases. From germline, CDR1 is SGDLS and CDR2 YYNGEE. V lost 6 bases to trimming and J lost 2 bases; unmatched junction nucleotides: 6. The CDR3 length is 14 residues. The CDR3 sequence: CASNELAATDTQYF. The CDR3 bases are TGTGCCAGCAATGAGCTAGCGGCCACAGATACGCAGTATTTT.

This clonotype was counted between two and nine times. The chain combines TRBV6-1 with TRBJ1-1, with D maybe TRBD1 (5 bases). CDR1 is MNHNS, CDR2 SASEGT, per germline. Trimming removed 4 bases from V and 5 bases from J, with 11 bases in between. CDR3 size: 13 residues. As DNA, the CDR3 is TGTGCCAGCAGTGTGGGGGAAGGAACTGAAGCTTTCTTT. Amino acid sequence: CASSVGEGTEAFF.

The chain uses TRBV5-6 and TRBJ1-1, with D perhaps TRBD1 (5 bases). From germline, CDR1 is SGHDT and CDR2 YYEEEE. Trimming left V 2 bases short and J 3 bases short, with 17 bases between. This CDR3 has 16 residues. The CDR3 nucleotides are TGTGCCAGCAGCTTCTCTGACAGCCTTTTCGACACTGAAGCTTTCTTT. It specifies CASSFSDSLFDTEAFF.

In this sample, this clonotype turned up a few times. This may be a read error, as it is one base from a much larger clone. The chain recombines TRBV12-3 or TRBV12-4 with TRBJ2-3; D is unclear. There are 14 residues in the CDR3. V was cut by 1 base and J by 0 bases, with 5 bases left in between. CDR3 in DNA: TGTGCCAGCAGTTTAGTGGGGAGCACAGATACGCAGTATTTT. Its translation is CASSLVGSTDTQYF.

The sample holds many counts of this clonotype. V usage is TRBV6-4 and J usage is TRBJ2-5; 10 bases line up with TRBD1. This CDR3 spans 15 amino acids. The germline gives CDR1 MRHNA, CDR2 SNTAGT. V gave up 5 bases and J gave up 5 bases; unmatched junction bases: 8. CDR3: CASSPGQGDVETQYF. Written as DNA, the CDR3 is TGTGCCAGCAGTCCCGGACAGGGGGACGTTGAGACCCAGTACTTC.

In its sample, this clonotype was seen a few times. This chain links TRBV5-1 with TRBJ2-5, with 8 bases that match TRBD2. The CDR3 contains 15 residues. Germline V CDR1 and CDR2: SGHRS, YFSETQ. V shed 2 bases, J shed 4 bases, and the junction held 7 bases outside the gene matches. The DNA for the CDR3 is TGCGCCAGCAGCTTTGGTTCGGGAGGGGCAGAGACCCAGTACTTC. It translates to CASSFGSGGAETQYF.

V usage is TRBV5-8 and J usage is TRBJ2-7; no reliable D call. The CDR3 runs 14 residues. Germline loops: CDR1 SGHTS, CDR2 YDEGEE. The V end was cut by 1 base, the J end by 0 bases, with 8 bases between. CDR3: CASSLSQSSYEQYF. DNA of the CDR3: TGTGCCAGCAGCTTGTCCCAGAGCTCCTACGAGCAGTACTTC.

The genes are TRBV7-2 and TRBJ1-3; 10 bases line up with TRBD1. Germline V gene lookup returns CDR1 SGHTA and CDR2 FQGNSA. This CDR3 region has 15 residues. The J segment lost 3 bases and the V segment lost 5 bases, leaving 4 bases of the junction unmatched. For the CDR3, the DNA is TGTGCCAGCAGCACGGACAGGGGGGATGGAAACACCATATATTTT. Amino acids: CASSTDRGDGNTIYF. Based on the CDR3 plus reference TRBV7-2 and TRBJ1-3, the full variable domain is GAGVSQSPSNKVTEKGKDVELRCDPISGHTALYWYRQSLGQGLEFLIYFQGNSAPDKSGLPSDRFSAERTGGSVSTLTIQRTQQEDSAVYLCASSTDRGDGNTIYFGEGSWLTVV.

This clonotype occurred many times. The chain couples TRBV15 to TRBJ2-2; 8 nucleotides line up with TRBD2. After removal of 3 bases from V and 4 bases from J, the junction contained 7 bases not matched to a gene. Germline V gene data show CDR1 as LNHNV and CDR2 as YYDKDF (reference sequence). The CDR3 is made up of 16 amino acids. CDR3 nucleotides: TGTGCCACCAGCAGTGGGGGACTAGATGCCACCGGGGAGCTGTTTTTT. This codes for CATSSGGLDATGELFF.

The CDR3 DNA reads as TGTGCCAGCCCCGGACTAGGGATCGGTGAGCAGTTCTTC. Translating gives CASPGLGIGEQFF. The gene calls are TRBV18 and TRBJ2-1; TRBD2 matches 7 bases. The germline gives CDR1 KGHSH, CDR2 LQKENI. The CDR3 extends over 13 amino acids. Trimming at V came to 8 bases and at J to 9 bases, leaving 10 bases not matched to a gene. Filled out from reference TRBV18 and TRBJ2-1, the complete variable domain reads NAGVMQNPRHLVRRRGQEARLRCSPMKGHSHVYWYRQLPEEGLKFMVYLQKENIIDESGMPKERFSAEFPKEGPSILRIQQVVRGDSAAYFCASPGLGIGEQFFGPGTRLTVL.

This clonotype was seen more than once but under ten times. The chain links TRBV14 to TRBJ1-4; possibly TRBD1 for D (6 bases). The V gene lost 0 bases and the J gene lost 8 bases, with 19 bases spanning the gap. From germline, CDR1 is SGHDN and CDR2 FVKESK. CDR3 length: 17 amino acids. The CDR3 region is CASSQDNTGRGWEKLFF. The CDR3 coding sequence is TGTGCCAGCAGCCAAGATAATACGGGCAGGGGATGGGAAAAACTGTTTTTT.

The chain recombines TRBV6-5 with TRBJ1-2, with D perhaps matching TRBD1 (5 bases). This CDR3 comprises 15 residues. The germline V and J ends were trimmed by 7 bases and 8 bases, with 23 bases remaining between them. From germline, CDR1 is MNHEY and CDR2 SVGAGI. For the CDR3, the DNA is TGTGCCAGCACCGACTTCTCGGACACCCCTGAGGGCTACACCTTC. Translation: CASTDFSDTPEGYTF.

This clonotype appeared a few times. The chain carries TRBV7-2 and TRBJ2-1; tentative D call: TRBD2 (5 bases). Per germline, CDR1 SGHTA and CDR2 FQGNSA. The CDR3 covers 15 residues. Trimming took off 5 bases at V and 14 bases at J, with 25 bases between the two ends. The CDR3 is CASSTYGQELDFKFF. CDR3 in DNA: TGTGCCAGCAGCACCTATGGTCAGGAACTAGACTTCAAGTTCTTC.

This chain uses TRBV6-5 with TRBJ2-7; 11 positions match TRBD2. The CDR3 is 14 residues long. Germline CDR1 is MNHEY and CDR2 is SVGAGI. V lost 6 bases, J lost 6 bases, and 7 bases stayed unmatched. CDR3 sequence: CASRLAGGPSEQYF. As DNA, the CDR3 is TGTGCCAGCAGGTTAGCGGGAGGGCCTAGCGAGCAGTACTTC.

The J gene is TRBJ2-7, the V gene TRBV12-3 or TRBV12-4; TRBD1 aligns across 8 bases. This CDR3 contains 13 residues. The junction had 6 bases not matched to a gene; V was cut back by 7 bases and J by 4 bases. The CDR3 DNA reads as TGTGCCAGCACCGGGACAGGAGCTTACGAGCAGTACTTC. Translated, it gives CASTGTGAYEQYF.

This clonotype was picked up a small number of times. V is TRBV7-9 and J is TRBJ1-2; D is unresolved. Germline CDR1 SEHNR, CDR2 FQNEAQ (reference sequence). V was pared by 3 bases and J by 0 bases, with 11 bases between. CDR3 size: 15 residues. The CDR3 is CASSFPPAANYGYTF. Here the CDR3 DNA reads TGTGCCAGCAGCTTCCCACCAGCGGCTAACTATGGCTACACCTTC.

In this sample, this clonotype turned up once. The V gene is TRBV19, the J gene TRBJ2-3; 11 positions agree with TRBD1. The CDR3 totals 15 residues. With V trimmed by 6 bases and J by 2 bases, 4 bases remained unmatched. CDR1 and CDR2 from the germline V gene are LNHDA and SQIVND (reference sequence). The CDR3 sequence is CASRRTGGTTDTQYF. CDR3 bases: TGTGCCAGTAGGCGGACAGGGGGCACCACAGATACGCAGTATTTT. The full variable domain, in which reference TRBV19 and TRBJ2-3 provide the parts outside the CDR3, is DGGITQSPKYLFRKEGQNVTLSCEQNLNHDAMYWYRQDPGQGLRLIYYSQIVNDFQKGDIAEGYSVSREKKESFPLTVTSAQKNPTAFYLCASRRTGGTTDTQYFGPGTRLTVL.

This clonotype was counted a few times. The rearrangement links TRBV4-3 to TRBJ2-1, with 8 bases lining up with TRBD1. CDR1 is LGHNA and CDR2 is YSLEER in the germline V gene. The V segment lost 5 bases and the J segment 5 bases; nucleotides outside the gene matches: 11. The CDR3 consists of 16 residues. The CDR3 region has the DNA TGCGCCAGCAGCTCCAGCAGGACAGGGTTGAACAATGAGCAGTTCTTC. Translating it yields CASSSSRTGLNNEQFF.

This clonotype was detected a few times. This sequence joins TRBV18 and TRBJ2-4; no reliable D call. The CDR3 has 12 amino acids. V dropped 3 bases and J dropped 2 bases, with 2 bases sitting between them. Germline lookup yields CDR1 KGHSH and CDR2 LQKENI. The CDR3: CASSPTKNIQYF. CDR3 sequence (DNA): TGTGCCAGCTCACCTACCAAAAACATTCAGTACTTC.

This rearrangement joins TRBV4-3 to TRBJ2-1, with TRBD1 matching over 10 bases. Trimming at V came to 0 bases and at J to 6 bases, leaving 5 bases not matched to a gene. The CDR3 consists of 16 residues. Germline V CDR1 and CDR2: LGHNA, YSLEER. Written as DNA, the CDR3 is TGCGCCAGCAGCCAAGAAGCCCGGGACAGGGGCAATGAGCAGTTCTTC. This sequence encodes CASSQEARDRGNEQFF.

This chain links TRBV11-3 with TRBJ2-3, with D perhaps matching TRBD2 (6 bases). The CDR3 has 15 residues. Germline V gene lookup returns CDR1 SGHNT and CDR2 YENEEA. V was cut by 4 bases and J by 2 bases, with 13 bases left in between. CDR3 amino acids: CASSSGLTPTDTQYF. The CDR3 DNA sequence: TGTGCCAGCAGCTCGGGACTCACCCCCACAGATACGCAGTATTTT.

Ten or more counts support this clonotype. In DNA form, the CDR3 reads TGCAGTGCGGATAAAGGGGGGGCGGATACTGAAGCTTTCTTT. Translation: CSADKGGADTEAFF. V gene TRBV20-1 combines with J gene TRBJ1-1; a weak D match, TRBD1 (6 bases). In germline, CDR1 is DFQATT, CDR2 SNEGSKA (reference sequence). The CDR3 is 14 residues long. Trimming cost V 6 bases and J 5 bases, with 19 bases left between them.

This clonotype occurred a few times. The chain employs TRBV7-9 and TRBJ2-7; D possibly corresponds to TRBD1 (5 bases). V lost 6 bases and J 3 bases, leaving 15 bases between the germline ends. Germline V gives CDR1 SEHNR, CDR2 FQNEAQ (reference sequence). This CDR3 is 14 amino acids long. In DNA form, the CDR3 reads TGTGCCAGCAGAAGCAGGGATCTAAGCTACGAGCAGTACTTC. Translating it yields CASRSRDLSYEQYF.

This clonotype was counted only a few times. This chain connects TRBV30 to TRBJ2-1; no reliable D call. With 5 bases removed from V and 6 bases from J, the gap between germline ends came to 14 bases. CDR3 length: 13 residues. The germline V gene has CDR1 GTSNPN and CDR2 SVGIG (reference sequence). The CDR3 loop is CAWGSFRLNEQFF. CDR3 in DNA: TGTGCCTGGGGATCCTTTCGGCTCAATGAGCAGTTCTTC.